These T cell receptor beta chains were read from a single sample in a study of blood T cells in healthy people across ages. TCRdb recomputed calls from the 5' RACE reads with MiXCR, one row per CDR3 protein. Of roughly 800,000 distinct CDR3 sequences in the sample, about three fifths are singletons; the top ten hold approximately 23%. The sequenced sample was blood. These receptors came from a man younger than 45 in good health. The conserved cysteine and the conserved F or W are not part of the CDR3 here. Clone size is given for some rows only: seen once, a few or many times, or a class if the clone is expanded.

J gene | clone size | V gene | CDR3 protein
TRBJ1-6 | . | TRBV11-1 | ASSAGQYPSPLH
TRBJ2-1 | . | TRBV20-1 | SASLGAGILDEQF
TRBJ1-2 | few | TRBV6-2/TRBV6-3 | ASIPGQDYWNYGYT
TRBJ2-7 | few | TRBV19 | ASSTYRGSEQY
TRBJ2-3 | . | TRBV7-2 | ASSFKHVDADTQY
TRBJ1-2 | . | TRBV2 | ASLLPGQGRGYT
TRBJ2-3 | . | TRBV7-9 | ASSLTSGTSLDTQY
TRBJ2-3 | . | TRBV7-2 | ASSWRDSTDTQY
TRBJ2-7 | . | TRBV10-3 | AILVGTSGAQTQETRY
TRBJ1-2 | . | TRBV29-1 | SVAGQGVGGYT
TRBJ1-5 | few | TRBV11-2 | ASSMDRGNQPQH
TRBJ2-7 | . | TRBV7-8 | ASSLEPRTSGGSGYERY
TRBJ1-1 | . | TRBV6-1 | ASSEAWASNTEAF
TRBJ2-1 | once | TRBV5-1 | ASSLPGTSGGANEQF
TRBJ2-1 | . | TRBV5-1 | ASSSTPSGTNNEQF
TRBJ2-4 | few | TRBV11-2 | ASSLTLSESAKNIQY
TRBJ2-7 | few | TRBV20-1 | SAQPGAHSYEQY
TRBJ2-7 | . | TRBV6-5 | ASSYWGGASYEQY
TRBJ2-7 | . | TRBV20-1 | SAPWASGSQEQY
TRBJ2-3 | . | TRBV5-1 | ASSLEAGADTQY